This T cell receptor beta chain was captured by sequencing in a study of blood T cells in healthy people across ages. Primed by a sample-barcoded 5' primer and a J-beta primer mix, a second PCR proceeded for about 7 to 11 cycles. Each CDR3 protein is one row after TCRdb ran MiXCR on the 5' RACE reads. The data hold roughly 1 million distinct CDR3 sequences, with around 27% observed a single time. This clonotype was picked up a small number of times. What it recognizes is unknown. Study-wide findings and caveats: The unsorted PBMCs prevented any conclusive comparison of naive versus antigen-experienced cells.

The CDR3 contains 14 residues. Germline CDR1 and CDR2: SQVTM and ANQGSEA. Deletions cut 8 bases from V and 1 base from J, with 14 bases between. This same sample was also taken into another study, of T cells of mothers and their children. As reported in that work: TCR recombination output is shaped by thymic selection similarly in related and unrelated pairs. Related mother-child pairs showed slightly higher but non-significant overlap than unrelated pairs.

The sequence was obtained from a girl aged 2-9 years in good health. V and J are TRBV29-1 and TRBJ1-4, with TRBD1 as a possible D gene (5 bases). Sequenced sample: blood. For the CDR3, the DNA is TGCAGCATCCTTCCCAGGGAAACTAATGAAAAACTGTTTTTT. This encodes CSILPRETNEKLFF.